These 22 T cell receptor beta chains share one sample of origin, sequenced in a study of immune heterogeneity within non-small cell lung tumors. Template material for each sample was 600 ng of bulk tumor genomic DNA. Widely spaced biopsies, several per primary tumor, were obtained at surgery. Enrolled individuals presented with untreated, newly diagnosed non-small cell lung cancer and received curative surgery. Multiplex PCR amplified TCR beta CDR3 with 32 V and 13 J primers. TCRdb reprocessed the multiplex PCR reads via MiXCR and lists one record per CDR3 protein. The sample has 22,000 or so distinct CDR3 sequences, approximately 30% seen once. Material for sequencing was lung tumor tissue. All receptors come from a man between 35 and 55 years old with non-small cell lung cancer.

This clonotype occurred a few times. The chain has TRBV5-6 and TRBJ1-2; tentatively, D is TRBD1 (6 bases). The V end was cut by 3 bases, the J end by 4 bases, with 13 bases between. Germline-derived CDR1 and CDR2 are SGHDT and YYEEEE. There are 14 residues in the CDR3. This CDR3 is CASSSRGGTYGYTF. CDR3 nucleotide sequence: TGTGCCAGCAGCTCCAGGGGAGGCACCTATGGCTACACCTTC.

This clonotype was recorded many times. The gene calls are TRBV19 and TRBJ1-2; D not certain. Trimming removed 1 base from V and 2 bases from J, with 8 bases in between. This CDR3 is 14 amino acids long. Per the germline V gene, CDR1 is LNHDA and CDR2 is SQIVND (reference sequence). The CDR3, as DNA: TGTGCCAGTAGTATAGGAAGCGAGAACTATGGCTACACCTTC. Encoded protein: CASSIGSENYGYTF.

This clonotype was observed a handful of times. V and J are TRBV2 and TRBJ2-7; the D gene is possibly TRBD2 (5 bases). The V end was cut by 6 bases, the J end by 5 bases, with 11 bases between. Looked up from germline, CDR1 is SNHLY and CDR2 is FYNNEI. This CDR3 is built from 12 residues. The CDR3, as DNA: TGTGCCAGCAGCCCGGGGATGGACGAGCAGTACTTC. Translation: CASSPGMDEQYF.

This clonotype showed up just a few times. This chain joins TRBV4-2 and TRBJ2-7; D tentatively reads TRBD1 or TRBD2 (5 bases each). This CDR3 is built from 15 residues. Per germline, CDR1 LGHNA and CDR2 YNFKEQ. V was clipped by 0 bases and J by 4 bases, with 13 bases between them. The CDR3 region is CASSQETTRVYEQYF. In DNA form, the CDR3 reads TGTGCCAGCAGCCAAGAGACTACCAGGGTATACGAGCAGTACTTC.

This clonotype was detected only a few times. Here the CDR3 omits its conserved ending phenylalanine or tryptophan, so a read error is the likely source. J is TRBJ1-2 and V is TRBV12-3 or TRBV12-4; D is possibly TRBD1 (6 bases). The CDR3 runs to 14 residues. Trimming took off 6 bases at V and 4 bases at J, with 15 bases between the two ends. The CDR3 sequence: CASRLQGAAYGYTL. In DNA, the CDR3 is TGTGCCAGCAGGTTACAGGGTGCAGCCTATGGCTACACCCTC.

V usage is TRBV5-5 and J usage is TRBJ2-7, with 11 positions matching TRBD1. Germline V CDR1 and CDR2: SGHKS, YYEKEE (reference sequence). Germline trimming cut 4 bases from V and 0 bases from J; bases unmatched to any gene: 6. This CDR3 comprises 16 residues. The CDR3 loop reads CASSKGQGASSYEQYF. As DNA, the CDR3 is TGTGCCAGCAGCAAAGGACAGGGGGCGAGCTCCTACGAGCAGTACTTC. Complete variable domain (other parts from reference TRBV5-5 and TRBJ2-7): DAGVTQSPTHLIKTRGQQVTLRCSPISGHKSVSWYQQVLGQGPQFIFQYYEKEERGRGNFPDRFSARQFPNYSSELNVNALLLGDSALYLCASSKGQGASSYEQYFGPGTRLTVT.

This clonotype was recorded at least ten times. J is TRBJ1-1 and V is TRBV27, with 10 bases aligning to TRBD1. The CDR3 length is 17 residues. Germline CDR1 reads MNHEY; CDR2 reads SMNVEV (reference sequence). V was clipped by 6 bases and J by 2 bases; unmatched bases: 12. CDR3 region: CASSTSRDRGGNTEAFF. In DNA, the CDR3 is TGTGCCAGCAGCACCTCCCGGGACAGGGGAGGTAACACTGAAGCTTTCTTT.

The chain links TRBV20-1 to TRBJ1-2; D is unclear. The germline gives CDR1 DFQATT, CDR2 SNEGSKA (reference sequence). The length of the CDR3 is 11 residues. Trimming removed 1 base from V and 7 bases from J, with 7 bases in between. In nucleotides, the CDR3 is TGCAGTGCTAGAGCTGATGGTGGCTACACCTTC. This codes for CSARADGGYTF.

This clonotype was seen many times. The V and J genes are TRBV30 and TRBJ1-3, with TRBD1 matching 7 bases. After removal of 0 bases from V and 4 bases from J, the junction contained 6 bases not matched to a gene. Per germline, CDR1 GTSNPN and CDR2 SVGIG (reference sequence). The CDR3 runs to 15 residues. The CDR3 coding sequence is TGTGCCTGGAGTGTAGGGGGCGTCGGCGGAAACACCATATATTTT. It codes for CAWSVGGVGGNTIYF. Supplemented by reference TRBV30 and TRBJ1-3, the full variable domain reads SQTIHQWPATLVQPVGSPLSLECTVEGTSNPNLYWYRQAAGRGLQLLFYSVGIGQISSEVPQNLSASRPQDRQFILSSKKLLLSDSGFYLCAWSVGGVGGNTIYFGEGSWLTVV.

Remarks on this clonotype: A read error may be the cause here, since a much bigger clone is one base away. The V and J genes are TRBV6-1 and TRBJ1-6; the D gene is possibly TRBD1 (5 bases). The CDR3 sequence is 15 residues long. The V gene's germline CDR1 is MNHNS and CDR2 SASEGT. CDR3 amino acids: CASSRQGAPDSPIHF. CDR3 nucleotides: TGTGCCAGCAGTCGGCAGGGCGCCCCAGACTCACCCATCCACTTT.

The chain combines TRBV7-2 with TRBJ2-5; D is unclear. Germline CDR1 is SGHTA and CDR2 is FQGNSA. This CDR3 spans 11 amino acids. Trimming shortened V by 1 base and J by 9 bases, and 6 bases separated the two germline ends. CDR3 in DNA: TGTGCCAGCAGCTTAGATGTGGCCCAGTACTTC. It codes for CASSLDVAQYF.

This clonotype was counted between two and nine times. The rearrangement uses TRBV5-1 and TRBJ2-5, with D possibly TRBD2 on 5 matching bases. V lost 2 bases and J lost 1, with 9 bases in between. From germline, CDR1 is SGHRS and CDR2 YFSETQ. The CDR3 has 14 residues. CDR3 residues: CASSFGVSQETQYF. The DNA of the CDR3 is TGCGCCAGCAGCTTCGGGGTCAGCCAAGAGACCCAGTACTTC. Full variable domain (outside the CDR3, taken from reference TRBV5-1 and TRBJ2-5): KAGVTQTPRYLIKTRGQQVTLSCSPISGHRSVSWYQQTPGQGLQFLFEYFSETQRNKGNFPGRFSGRQFSNSRSEMNVSTLELGDSALYLCASSFGVSQETQYFGPGTRLLVL.

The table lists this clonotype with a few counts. The CDR3 loop reads CASSEFRGPETQYF. CDR3 sequence (DNA): TGTGCCAGCAGTGAATTTAGGGGCCCAGAGACCCAGTACTTC. The chain carries TRBV25-1 and TRBJ2-5; a possible D gene is TRBD1 (5 bases). Trimming pared 1 base from V and 4 bases from J, leaving 10 bases between. The CDR3 runs to 14 residues. The germline gives CDR1 MGHDK, CDR2 SYGVNS.

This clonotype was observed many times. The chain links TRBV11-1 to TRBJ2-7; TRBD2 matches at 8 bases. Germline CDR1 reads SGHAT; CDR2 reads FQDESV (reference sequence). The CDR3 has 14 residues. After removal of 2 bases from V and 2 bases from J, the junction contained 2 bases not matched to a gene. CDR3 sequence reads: CASSLSGSPYEQYF. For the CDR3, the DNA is TGTGCCAGCAGCTTAAGCGGGAGCCCCTACGAGCAGTACTTC.

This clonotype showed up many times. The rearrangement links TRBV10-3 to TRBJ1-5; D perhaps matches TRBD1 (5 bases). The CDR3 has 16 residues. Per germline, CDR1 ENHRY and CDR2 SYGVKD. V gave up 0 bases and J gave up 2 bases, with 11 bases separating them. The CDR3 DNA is TGTGCCATCAGTGAGTCGGCCGGGGGTGGCAATCAGCCCCAGCATTTT. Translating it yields CAISESAGGGNQPQHF.

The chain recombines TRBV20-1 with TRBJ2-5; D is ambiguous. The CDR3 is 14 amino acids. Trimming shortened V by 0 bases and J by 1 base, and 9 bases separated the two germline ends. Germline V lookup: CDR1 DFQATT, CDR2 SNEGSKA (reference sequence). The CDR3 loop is CSARDRRSQETQYF. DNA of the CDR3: TGCAGTGCTAGAGATCGACGGAGCCAAGAGACCCAGTACTTC.

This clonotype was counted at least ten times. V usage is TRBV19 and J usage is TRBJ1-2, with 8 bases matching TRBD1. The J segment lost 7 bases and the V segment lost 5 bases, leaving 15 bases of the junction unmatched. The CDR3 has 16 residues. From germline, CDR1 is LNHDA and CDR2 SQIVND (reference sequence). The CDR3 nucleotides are TGTGCCAGTAGTCCGGAGGGGATAGACAGGGGAGGTGGCTACACCTTC. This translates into CASSPEGIDRGGGYTF.

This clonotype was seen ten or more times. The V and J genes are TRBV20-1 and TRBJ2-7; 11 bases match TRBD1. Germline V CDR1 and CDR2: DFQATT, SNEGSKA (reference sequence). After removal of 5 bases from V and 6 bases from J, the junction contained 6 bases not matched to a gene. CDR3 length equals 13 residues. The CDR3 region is CSASGQGGFEQYF. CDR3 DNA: TGCAGTGCTTCGGGACAGGGGGGGTTCGAGCAGTACTTC.

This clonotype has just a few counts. Here the CDR3 reads CSAIPVGNQPQHF. CDR3 in DNA: TGCAGTGCTATTCCGGTGGGCAATCAGCCCCAGCATTTT. The chain is built from TRBV20-1 and TRBJ1-5; D not resolved. V lost 4 bases to trimming and J lost 2 bases, with 9 bases between them. The CDR3 consists of 13 residues. Looked up from germline, CDR1 is DFQATT and CDR2 is SNEGSKA (reference sequence).

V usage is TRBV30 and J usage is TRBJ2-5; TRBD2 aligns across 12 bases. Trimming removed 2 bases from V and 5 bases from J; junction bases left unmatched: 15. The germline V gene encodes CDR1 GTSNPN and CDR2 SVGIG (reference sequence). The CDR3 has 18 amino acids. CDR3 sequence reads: CAWSLLSSGRAGGETQYF. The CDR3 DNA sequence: TGTGCCTGGAGTCTTCTCTCTAGCGGGAGGGCCGGAGGTGAGACCCAGTACTTC.

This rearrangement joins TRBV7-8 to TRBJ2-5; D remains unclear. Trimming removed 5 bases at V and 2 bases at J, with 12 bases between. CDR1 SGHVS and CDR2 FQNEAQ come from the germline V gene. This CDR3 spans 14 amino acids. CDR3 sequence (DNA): TGTGCCAGCAGCCCTAGACGATCTCAAGAGACCCAGTACTTC. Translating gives CASSPRRSQETQYF.

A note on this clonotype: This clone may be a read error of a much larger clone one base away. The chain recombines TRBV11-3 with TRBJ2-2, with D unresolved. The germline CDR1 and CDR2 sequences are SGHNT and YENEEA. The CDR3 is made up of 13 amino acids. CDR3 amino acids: CASTLADTGELFF. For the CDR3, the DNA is TGTGCCAGCACCTTAGCCGACACCGGGGAGCTGTTTTTT.